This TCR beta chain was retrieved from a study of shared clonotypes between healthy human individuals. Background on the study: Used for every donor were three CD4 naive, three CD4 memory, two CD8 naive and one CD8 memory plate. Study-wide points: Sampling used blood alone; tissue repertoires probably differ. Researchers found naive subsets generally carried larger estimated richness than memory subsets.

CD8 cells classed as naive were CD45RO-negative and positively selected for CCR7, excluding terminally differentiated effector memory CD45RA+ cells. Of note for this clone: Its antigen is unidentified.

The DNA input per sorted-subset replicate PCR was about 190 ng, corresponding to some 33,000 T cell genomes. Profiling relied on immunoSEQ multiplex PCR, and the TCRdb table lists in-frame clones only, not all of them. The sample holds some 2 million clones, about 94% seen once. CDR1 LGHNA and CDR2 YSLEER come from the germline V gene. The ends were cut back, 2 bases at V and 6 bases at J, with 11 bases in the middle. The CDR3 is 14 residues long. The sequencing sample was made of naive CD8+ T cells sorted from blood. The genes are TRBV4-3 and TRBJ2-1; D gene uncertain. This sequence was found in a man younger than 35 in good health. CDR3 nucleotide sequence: TGCGCCAGCAGCCAAAGTCTCGCTACCAATGAGCAGTTCTTC. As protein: CASSQSLATNEQFF.